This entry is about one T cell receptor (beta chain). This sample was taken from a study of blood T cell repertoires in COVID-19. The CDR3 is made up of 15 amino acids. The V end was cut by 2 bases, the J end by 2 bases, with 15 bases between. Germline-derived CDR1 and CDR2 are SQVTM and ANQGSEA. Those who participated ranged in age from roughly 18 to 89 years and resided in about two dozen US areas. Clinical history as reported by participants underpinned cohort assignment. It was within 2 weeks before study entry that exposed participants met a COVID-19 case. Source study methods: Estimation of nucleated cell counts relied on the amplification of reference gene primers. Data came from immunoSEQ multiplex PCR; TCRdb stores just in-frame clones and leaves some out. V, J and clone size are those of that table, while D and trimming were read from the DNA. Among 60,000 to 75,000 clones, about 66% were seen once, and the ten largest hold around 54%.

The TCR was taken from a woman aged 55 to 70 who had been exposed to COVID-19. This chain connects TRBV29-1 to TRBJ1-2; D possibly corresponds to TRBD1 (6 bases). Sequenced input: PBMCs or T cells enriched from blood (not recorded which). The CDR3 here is CSVELGRGRNYGYTF. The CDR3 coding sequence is TGCAGCGTTGAATTGGGCAGGGGCCGCAACTATGGCTACACCTTC.